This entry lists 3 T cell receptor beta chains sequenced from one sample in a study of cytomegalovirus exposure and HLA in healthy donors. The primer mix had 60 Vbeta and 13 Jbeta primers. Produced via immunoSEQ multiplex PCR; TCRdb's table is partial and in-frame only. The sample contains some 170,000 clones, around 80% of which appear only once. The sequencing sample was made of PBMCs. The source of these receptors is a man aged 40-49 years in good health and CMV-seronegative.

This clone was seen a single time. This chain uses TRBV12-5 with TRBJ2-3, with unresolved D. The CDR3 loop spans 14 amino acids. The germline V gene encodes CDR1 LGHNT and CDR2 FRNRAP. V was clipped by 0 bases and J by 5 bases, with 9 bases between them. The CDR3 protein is CASGLVVAGDTQYF. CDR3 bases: TGTGCTAGTGGTTTGGTAGTAGCCGGAGATACGCAGTATTTT.

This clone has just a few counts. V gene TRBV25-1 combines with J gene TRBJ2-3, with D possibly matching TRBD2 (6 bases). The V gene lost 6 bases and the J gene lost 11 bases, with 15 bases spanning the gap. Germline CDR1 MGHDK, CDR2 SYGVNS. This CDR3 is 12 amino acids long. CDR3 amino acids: CASRLLGGRQYF. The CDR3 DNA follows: TGTGCCAGCAGGCTCTTGGGGGGTCGGCAGTATTTT.

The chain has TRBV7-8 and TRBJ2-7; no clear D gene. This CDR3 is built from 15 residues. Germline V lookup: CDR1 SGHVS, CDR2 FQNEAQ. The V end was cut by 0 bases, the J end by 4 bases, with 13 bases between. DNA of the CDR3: TGTGCCAGCAGCTTAGCATCCCCAACGAGTTACGAGCAGTACTTC. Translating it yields CASSLASPTSYEQYF.